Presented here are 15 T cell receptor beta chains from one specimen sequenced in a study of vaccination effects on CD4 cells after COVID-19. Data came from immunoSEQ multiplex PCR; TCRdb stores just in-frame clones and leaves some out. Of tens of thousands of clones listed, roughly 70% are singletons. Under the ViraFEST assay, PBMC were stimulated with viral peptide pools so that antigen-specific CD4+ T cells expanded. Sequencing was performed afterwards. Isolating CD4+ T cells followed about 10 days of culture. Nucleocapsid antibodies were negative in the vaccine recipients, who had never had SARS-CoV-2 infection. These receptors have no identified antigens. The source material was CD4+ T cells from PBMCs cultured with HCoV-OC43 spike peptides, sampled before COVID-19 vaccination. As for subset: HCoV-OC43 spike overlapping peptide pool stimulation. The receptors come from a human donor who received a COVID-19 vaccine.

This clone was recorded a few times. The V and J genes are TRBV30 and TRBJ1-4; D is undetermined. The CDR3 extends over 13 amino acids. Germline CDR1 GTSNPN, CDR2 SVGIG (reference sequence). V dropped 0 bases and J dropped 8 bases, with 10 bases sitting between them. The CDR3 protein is CAWSVGRGEKLFF. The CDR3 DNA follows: TGTGCCTGGAGTGTAGGAAGAGGGGAAAAACTGTTTTTT.

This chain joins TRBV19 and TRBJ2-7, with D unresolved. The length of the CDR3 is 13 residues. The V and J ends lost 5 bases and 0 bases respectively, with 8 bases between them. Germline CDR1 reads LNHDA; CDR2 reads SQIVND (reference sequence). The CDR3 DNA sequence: TGTGCCAGTAGTTCAGCCCCCTCCTACGAGCAGTACTTC. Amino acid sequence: CASSSAPSYEQYF.

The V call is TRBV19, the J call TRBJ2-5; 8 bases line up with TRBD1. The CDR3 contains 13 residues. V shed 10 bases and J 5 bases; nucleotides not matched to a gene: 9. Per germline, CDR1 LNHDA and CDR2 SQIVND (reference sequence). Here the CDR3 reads CATRDRNFETQYF. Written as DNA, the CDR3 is TGTGCCACCCGGGACAGGAATTTCGAGACCCAGTACTTC.

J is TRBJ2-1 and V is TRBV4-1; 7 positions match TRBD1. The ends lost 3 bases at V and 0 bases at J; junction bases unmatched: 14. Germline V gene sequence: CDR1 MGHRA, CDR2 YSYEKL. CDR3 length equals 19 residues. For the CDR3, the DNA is TGCGCCAGCAGCCAGCCTCGGGACAGAACTCTGAGCTCCTACAATGAGCAGTTCTTC. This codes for CASSQPRDRTLSSYNEQFF.

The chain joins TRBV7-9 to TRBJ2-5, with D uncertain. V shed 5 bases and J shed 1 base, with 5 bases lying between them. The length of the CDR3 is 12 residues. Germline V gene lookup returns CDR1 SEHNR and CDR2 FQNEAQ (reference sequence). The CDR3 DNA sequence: TGTGCCAGCAGCCCCGCCCAAGAGACCCAGTACTTC. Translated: CASSPAQETQYF.

In DNA form, the CDR3 reads TGTGCCAGCAGTTTAGATTGGCTAAAAACCCGGGACGAGCAGTACTTC. It codes for CASSLDWLKTRDEQYF. V gene TRBV28 combines with J gene TRBJ2-7; D uncertain. Trimming cost V 2 bases and J 5 bases, with 19 bases left between them. CDR1 MDHEN and CDR2 SYDVKM come from the germline V gene. The CDR3 consists of 16 residues.

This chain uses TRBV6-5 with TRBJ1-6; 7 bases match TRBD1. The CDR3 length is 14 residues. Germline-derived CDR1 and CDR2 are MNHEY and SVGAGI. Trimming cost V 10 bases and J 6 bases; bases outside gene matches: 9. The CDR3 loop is CATMTGSPNSPLHF. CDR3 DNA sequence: TGTGCCACCATGACAGGGTCTCCTAATTCACCCCTCCACTTT.

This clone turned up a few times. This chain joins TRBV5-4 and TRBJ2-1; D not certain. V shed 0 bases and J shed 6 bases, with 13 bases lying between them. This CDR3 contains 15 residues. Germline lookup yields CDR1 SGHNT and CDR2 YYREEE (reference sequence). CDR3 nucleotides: TGTGCCAGCAGCTTGGGGGCAGTATCGGGCAATGAGCAGTTCTTC. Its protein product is CASSLGAVSGNEQFF.

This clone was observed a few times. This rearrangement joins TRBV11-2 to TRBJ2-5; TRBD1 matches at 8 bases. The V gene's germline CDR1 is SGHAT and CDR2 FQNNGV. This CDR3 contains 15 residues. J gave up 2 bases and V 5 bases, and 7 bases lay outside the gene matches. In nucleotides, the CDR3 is TGTGCCAGCAGCCCGGGGACAGGCCGACAAGAGACCCAGTACTTC. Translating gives CASSPGTGRQETQYF.

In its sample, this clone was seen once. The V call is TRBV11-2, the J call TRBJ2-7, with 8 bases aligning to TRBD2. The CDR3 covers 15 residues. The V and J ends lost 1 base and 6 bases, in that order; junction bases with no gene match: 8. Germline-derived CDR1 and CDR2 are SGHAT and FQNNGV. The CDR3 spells CASSLVAGGAGEQYF. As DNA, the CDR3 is TGTGCCAGCAGCTTAGTGGCGGGGGGCGCGGGCGAGCAGTACTTC.

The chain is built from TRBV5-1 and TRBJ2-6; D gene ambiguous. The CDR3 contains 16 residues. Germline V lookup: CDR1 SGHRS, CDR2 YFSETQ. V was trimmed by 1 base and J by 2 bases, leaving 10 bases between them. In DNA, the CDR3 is TGCGCCAGCAGCTTGAATGGTCAGGCTGGGGCCAACGTCCTGACTTTC. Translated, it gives CASSLNGQAGANVLTF.

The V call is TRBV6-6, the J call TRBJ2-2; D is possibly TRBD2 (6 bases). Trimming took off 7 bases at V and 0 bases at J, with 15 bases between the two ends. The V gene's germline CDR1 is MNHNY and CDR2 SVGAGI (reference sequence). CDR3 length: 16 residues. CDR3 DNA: TGTGCCAGCACCCAACTAGCACGCACGAACACCGGGGAGCTGTTTTTT. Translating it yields CASTQLARTNTGELFF.

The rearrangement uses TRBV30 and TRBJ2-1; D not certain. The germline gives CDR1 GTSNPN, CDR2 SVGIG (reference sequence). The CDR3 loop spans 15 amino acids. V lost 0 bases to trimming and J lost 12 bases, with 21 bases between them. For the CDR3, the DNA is TGTGCCTGGAGTGTACTCCAGATACAAAAATCTGGGCAGTTCTTC. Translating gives CAWSVLQIQKSGQFF.

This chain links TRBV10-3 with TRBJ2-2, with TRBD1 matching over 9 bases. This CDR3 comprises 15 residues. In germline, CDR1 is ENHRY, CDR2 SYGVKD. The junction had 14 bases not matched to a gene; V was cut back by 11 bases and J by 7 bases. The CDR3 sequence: CASVQGAGGGGELFF. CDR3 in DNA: TGTGCCTCGGTACAGGGGGCTGGAGGTGGCGGGGAGCTGTTTTTT.

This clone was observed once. In nucleotides, the CDR3 is TGTGCCAGCAGTGAATCCAGCATTTCCGGACAGGGCCGAAAACTGTTTTTT. Residues: CASSESSISGQGRKLFF. V usage is TRBV25-1 and J usage is TRBJ1-4; 8 positions match TRBD1. The J segment lost 10 bases and the V segment lost 1 base, leaving 14 bases of the junction unmatched. Germline CDR1 reads MGHDK; CDR2 reads SYGVNS. CDR3 length equals 17 residues.